A single sample is the source of the 32 T cell receptor beta chains below, sequenced in a study of early stage breast cancer tumors. Assay used: immunoSEQ multiplex PCR; TCRdb lists only in-frame clones, some missing. The table records 20,000 to 30,000 clones, roughly 67% of them present only once. The source material was breast tumor tissue. Every receptor here comes from a person between 60 and 69 years old with breast cancer.

The chain has TRBV18 and TRBJ1-1; TRBD1 aligns across 10 bases. The V gene's germline CDR1 is KGHSH and CDR2 LQKENI. Trimming at V came to 6 bases and at J to 4 bases, leaving 5 bases not matched to a gene. The CDR3 sequence is 14 residues long. The CDR3 bases are TGTGCCAGCTCCAGGACAGGGGGGGGCACTGAAGCTTTCTTT. As protein: CASSRTGGGTEAFF.

The chain uses TRBV11-3 and TRBJ2-1, with TRBD1 matching 12 bases. V lost 3 bases and J lost 9; bases outside the gene matches: 6. The CDR3 runs 15 residues. Germline CDR1 and CDR2: SGHNT and YENEEA. In DNA form, the CDR3 reads TGTGCCAGCAGCTTCTCGGGACAGGGGGCGGGTGAGCAGTTCTTC. The encoded protein is CASSFSGQGAGEQFF.

The chain uses TRBV11-2 and TRBJ1-2, with 11 positions matching TRBD1. CDR1 is SGHAT, CDR2 FQNNGV, per germline. The V and J ends lost 7 bases and 4 bases, in that order; junction bases with no gene match: 11. The CDR3 is made up of 16 amino acids. CDR3: CASTPGQGGYGYGYTF. The DNA of the CDR3 is TGTGCCAGCACACCGGGACAGGGGGGGTACGGCTATGGCTACACCTTC.

The gene calls are TRBV7-7 and TRBJ2-7; 9 bases are shared with TRBD2. Germline lookup yields CDR1 SSHAT and CDR2 FNYEAQ (reference sequence). This CDR3 has 17 residues. With V trimmed by 1 base and J by 8 bases, 15 bases remained unmatched. CDR3 region: CASSLEKAGGPSGKQYF. The CDR3 DNA reads TGTGCCAGCAGCTTAGAAAAAGCGGGAGGCCCTTCGGGGAAGCAGTACTTC.

The rearrangement uses TRBV27 and TRBJ1-1, with 8 bases fitting TRBD1. Germline V gives CDR1 MNHEY, CDR2 SMNVEV (reference sequence). The CDR3 has 18 residues. With 7 bases clipped from V and 4 bases from J, the junction kept 20 bases outside the gene matches. The CDR3 sequence: CASTTGGPLARRFTEAFF. The CDR3 DNA sequence: TGTGCCAGCACCACAGGGGGACCCCTCGCCCGGAGGTTCACTGAAGCTTTCTTT.

CDR3 residues: CASSVVRDYGYTF. The DNA of the CDR3 is TGTGCCAGCTCCGTCGTGAGGGACTATGGCTACACCTTC. The J gene is TRBJ1-2, the V gene TRBV6-5; D uncertain. V was clipped by 8 bases and J by 3 bases, with 13 bases between them. This CDR3 has 13 amino acids. Germline V gene data show CDR1 as MNHEY and CDR2 as SVGAGI.

The V gene is TRBV30, the J gene TRBJ1-3; D may be TRBD1 (5 bases). With 2 bases removed from V and 0 bases from J, the gap between germline ends came to 14 bases. Germline CDR1 reads GTSNPN; CDR2 reads SVGIG (reference sequence). The CDR3 runs to 16 residues. CDR3: CAWSRWGSNSGNTIYF. CDR3 DNA sequence: TGTGCCTGGAGTCGGTGGGGCAGTAACTCTGGAAACACCATATATTTT.

This clone qualifies as medium-sized. CDR3 coding DNA: TGCAGCGCTGGGGCTAGCGGTTCAACGGGTGGCTACGAGCAGTACTTC. It encodes CSAGASGSTGGYEQYF. The chain has TRBV29-1 and TRBJ2-7; TRBD2 matches at 7 bases. V dropped 7 bases and J dropped 3; count of bases not matched to a gene: 18. The CDR3 runs to 16 residues. Per the germline V gene, CDR1 is SQVTM and CDR2 is ANQGSEA.

This clone was seen more than once but under ten times. The chain joins TRBV5-6 to TRBJ2-1, with D hard to call. Looked up from germline, CDR1 is SGHDT and CDR2 is YYEEEE. CDR3 length: 16 residues. Trimming shortened V by 1 base and J by 0 bases, and 11 bases separated the two germline ends. Written as DNA, the CDR3 is TGTGCCAGCAGCTTGAAGCTATCCGCCTCCTACAATGAGCAGTTCTTC. This encodes CASSLKLSASYNEQFF.

J is TRBJ1-2 and V is TRBV7-8; 8 bases are a match to TRBD1. Germline CDR1 SGHVS, CDR2 FQNEAQ. This CDR3 is built from 14 residues. V gave up 5 bases and J gave up 3 bases; unmatched junction bases: 5. CDR3 nucleotides: TGTGCCAGCAGCCCGCAGACAGGGGACTATGGCTACACCTTC. The encoded protein is CASSPQTGDYGYTF.

The rearrangement links TRBV6-5 to TRBJ1-2; 9 bases are shared with TRBD1. Germline CDR1 and CDR2: MNHEY and SVGAGI. The CDR3 covers 15 residues. V trimming: 0 bases; J trimming: 5 bases; junction bases outside the gene matches: 4. CDR3 coding DNA: TGTGCCAGCAGTTACTCGCCTGGACAGGGGTATGGCTACACCTTC. Translating it yields CASSYSPGQGYGYTF.

The CDR3 spells CASSPRLISTDTQYF. CDR3 nucleotide sequence: TGTGCCAGCTCACCGAGACTGATTAGCACAGATACGCAGTATTTT. V gene TRBV18 combines with J gene TRBJ2-3; no definite D call. The V end was cut by 3 bases, the J end by 0 bases, with 10 bases between. This CDR3 spans 15 amino acids. Germline CDR1 and CDR2: KGHSH and LQKENI.

This clone has more than one count but fewer than ten. V and J are TRBV19 and TRBJ1-4, with D tentatively TRBD1 (5 bases). The V end lost 4 bases, the J end lost 8 bases, and 17 bases lay between the germline ends. The length of the CDR3 is 15 residues. Germline-derived CDR1 and CDR2 are LNHDA and SQIVND (reference sequence). DNA for the CDR3: TGTGCCAGTAGTACCCTTCCGTGGGGCGCGGAAAAACTGTTTTTT. Translated: CASSTLPWGAEKLFF.

The chain recombines TRBV5-1 with TRBJ2-1; tentatively, D is TRBD2 (5 bases). The ends were cut back, 7 bases at V and 9 bases at J, with 14 bases in the middle. Germline V CDR1 and CDR2: SGHRS, YFSETQ. The CDR3 runs to 12 residues. The CDR3 loop reads CASGHSGIEQFF. Here the CDR3 DNA reads TGCGCCAGCGGCCACTCGGGAATTGAGCAGTTCTTC.

CDR3 loop: CASSPGRGANEQFF. DNA of the CDR3: TGTGCCAGCAGCCCAGGAAGGGGCGCGAATGAGCAGTTCTTC. The rearrangement joins TRBV7-9 to TRBJ2-1; the D gene is possibly TRBD1 (5 bases). V dropped 5 bases and J dropped 7 bases, with 15 bases sitting between them. The CDR3 contains 14 residues. CDR1 and CDR2 from the germline V gene are SEHNR and FQNEAQ (reference sequence). Based on the CDR3 plus reference TRBV7-9 and TRBJ2-1, the full variable domain is DTGVSQNPRHKITKRGQNVTFRCDPISEHNRLYWYRQTLGQGPEFLTYFQNEAQLEKSRLLSDRFSAERPKGSFSTLEIQRTEQGDSAMYLCASSPGRGANEQFFGPGTRLTVL.

The chain links TRBV18 to TRBJ1-3; 7 bases map to TRBD1. V shed 3 bases and J 1 base; nucleotides not matched to a gene: 6. The CDR3 loop spans 16 amino acids. CDR1 and CDR2 from the germline V gene are KGHSH and LQKENI. Here the CDR3 reads CASSPRDSSSGNTIYF. The CDR3 DNA reads TGTGCCAGCTCACCCAGGGACAGTTCTTCTGGAAACACCATATATTTT.

This clone was detected a few times. The J gene is TRBJ2-1, the V gene TRBV4-3, with a possible D match to TRBD1 (5 bases). This CDR3 has 15 amino acids. V was trimmed by 0 bases and J by 8 bases, leaving 14 bases between them. Germline V lookup: CDR1 LGHNA, CDR2 YSLEER. CDR3 bases: TGCGCCAGCAGCCAAGATCTTTATGGGGCCGATGAGCAGTTCTTC. Encoded protein: CASSQDLYGADEQFF.

The gene calls are TRBV5-8 and TRBJ2-1; 8 nucleotides match TRBD2. The CDR3 consists of 18 residues. Germline-derived CDR1 and CDR2 are SGHTS and YDEGEE. V trimming: 0 bases; J trimming: 0 bases; junction bases outside the gene matches: 8. Here the CDR3 DNA reads TGTGCCAGCAGCTTGGCCGGGGGGAGCGGGAGCTCCTACAATGAGCAGTTCTTC. Its translation: CASSLAGGSGSSYNEQFF.

The V and J genes are TRBV19 and TRBJ2-3, with 11 nucleotides matching TRBD2. The CDR3 runs 15 residues. Germline V gives CDR1 LNHDA, CDR2 SQIVND (reference sequence). V shed 6 bases, J shed 4 bases, and the junction held 6 bases outside the gene matches. The CDR3 nucleotides are TGTGCCAGTAGAGAACTAGCGGGAGCGGCAGATACGCAGTATTTT. Encoded protein: CASRELAGAADTQYF. The full variable domain, with the rest looked up from reference TRBV19 and TRBJ2-3, is DGGITQSPKYLFRKEGQNVTLSCEQNLNHDAMYWYRQDPGQGLRLIYYSQIVNDFQKGDIAEGYSVSREKKESFPLTVTSAQKNPTAFYLCASRELAGAADTQYFGPGTRLTVL.

The J gene is TRBJ2-5, the V gene TRBV9, with 12 bases identical to TRBD2. This CDR3 contains 15 residues. Per the germline V gene, CDR1 is SGDLS and CDR2 is YYNGEE. V shed 2 bases and J 5 bases; nucleotides not matched to a gene: 4. CDR3 DNA: TGTGCCAGCAGCGTTACGACTAGCGGGAGCGAGACCCAGTACTTC. Its translation: CASSVTTSGSETQYF.

The chain has TRBV20-1 and TRBJ2-5; TRBD2 is a possible D gene (5 bases). This CDR3 region has 11 residues. From germline, CDR1 is DFQATT and CDR2 SNEGSKA (reference sequence). V was shortened by 5 bases and J by 7 bases, with 11 bases between the two germline ends. CDR3 sequence (DNA): TGCAGTGCTCGAGCGAGGGCGACCCAGTACTTC. Amino acids: CSARARATQYF.

This clone was counted a single time. V usage is TRBV29-1 and J usage is TRBJ2-7; D is perhaps TRBD2 (6 bases). V shed 6 bases and J shed 2 bases, with 23 bases lying between them. The germline V gene encodes CDR1 SQVTM and CDR2 ANQGSEA. The CDR3 runs 16 residues. CDR3: CSVAGGVWGSTYEQYF. CDR3 DNA sequence: TGCAGCGTCGCCGGGGGTGTGTGGGGGTCTACCTACGAGCAGTACTTC.

V gene TRBV6-1 combines with J gene TRBJ2-6; possibly TRBD1 for D (6 bases). Trimming took 1 base from V and 2 from J, leaving 12 bases between them. Per the germline V gene, CDR1 is MNHNS and CDR2 is SASEGT. This CDR3 has 17 residues. CDR3 sequence: CASSEGARGPGANVLTF. The CDR3 coding sequence is TGTGCCAGCAGTGAAGGGGCCAGGGGTCCTGGGGCCAACGTCCTGACTTTC.

This chain uses TRBV2 with TRBJ1-2; TRBD1 matches 7 bases. The junction had 10 bases not matched to a gene; V was cut back by 4 bases and J by 8 bases. The V gene's germline CDR1 is SNHLY and CDR2 FYNNEI. The CDR3 is 14 residues long. CDR3 nucleotides: TGTGCCAGCAGTGCACTAACAACAGGGGCCGGCTACACCTTC. Protein: CASSALTTGAGYTF.

The V gene is TRBV9, the J gene TRBJ2-5, with TRBD1 as a possible D gene (6 bases). Germline assignment: CDR1 SGDLS and CDR2 YYNGEE. Between the trimmed V and J ends, which lost 3 bases and 5 bases, there was a span of 17 bases. The CDR3 runs to 15 residues. The chain's CDR3 is CASSASTGSWETQYF. CDR3 nucleotides: TGTGCCAGCAGCGCTTCCACAGGGTCATGGGAGACCCAGTACTTC.

The V and J genes are TRBV27 and TRBJ1-2, with D possibly matching TRBD1 (6 bases). Looked up from germline, CDR1 is MNHEY and CDR2 is SMNVEV (reference sequence). V gave up 3 bases and J gave up 3 bases, with 14 bases separating them. This CDR3 is 15 amino acids long. The chain's CDR3 is CASSFGGGADYGYTF. The CDR3 DNA reads as TGTGCCAGCAGTTTCGGCGGGGGCGCGGACTATGGCTACACCTTC.

The table lists this clone with many counts. This sequence joins TRBV28 and TRBJ2-1; D is uncertain. The CDR3 is made up of 14 amino acids. The germline CDR1 and CDR2 sequences are MDHEN and SYDVKM. The germline V and J ends were trimmed by 8 bases and 3 bases, with 14 bases remaining between them. This CDR3 reads CASFNSNFYNEQFF. In DNA form, the CDR3 reads TGTGCCAGCTTCAACAGTAACTTCTACAATGAGCAGTTCTTC.

The CDR3 nucleotides are TGTGCCAGCAGTTTAAAAGGGGCTCAGCCCCAGCATTTT. Its protein product is CASSLKGAQPQHF. The chain joins TRBV27 to TRBJ1-5; TRBD1 is a possible D gene (5 bases). From germline, CDR1 is MNHEY and CDR2 SMNVEV (reference sequence). Between the trimmed V and J ends, which lost 2 bases and 6 bases, there was a span of 8 bases. CDR3 length: 13 residues.

The V gene is TRBV2, the J gene TRBJ1-5, with D possibly TRBD1 on 6 matching bases. V lost 8 bases and J 1 base, leaving 15 bases between the germline ends. This CDR3 has 15 residues. Germline V lookup: CDR1 SNHLY, CDR2 FYNNEI. DNA of the CDR3: TGTGCCAGCCGCACCACAGGGCCCAGCAATCAGCCCCAGCATTTT. It is translated as CASRTTGPSNQPQHF.

The chain employs TRBV9 and TRBJ2-5; 9 positions match TRBD1. There are 20 residues in the CDR3. Germline assignment: CDR1 SGDLS and CDR2 YYNGEE. The trim removed 0 bases at V and 1 base at J, leaving 16 bases unmatched. The CDR3 nucleotides read TGTGCCAGCAGCGTAGCCGAATCCTTTGGCCGGGACAGGGCCCAAGAGACCCAGTACTTC. Translating gives CASSVAESFGRDRAQETQYF.

This rearrangement joins TRBV29-1 to TRBJ1-1; 9 positions agree with TRBD1. Losses at the gene ends were 4 bases for V and 1 base for J; bases not matched to a gene: 7. CDR1 is SQVTM, CDR2 ANQGSEA, per germline. The CDR3 extends over 15 amino acids. The CDR3 reads CSVGGDRATNTEAFF. The DNA of the CDR3 is TGCAGCGTTGGGGGGGACAGGGCGACGAACACTGAAGCTTTCTTT.

V is TRBV27 and J is TRBJ2-1; 9 bases align to TRBD2. Germline V gene lookup returns CDR1 MNHEY and CDR2 SMNVEV (reference sequence). V was pared by 6 bases and J by 8 bases, with 17 bases of the junction left unmatched. This CDR3 is built from 17 residues. The CDR3 protein is CASSNIGSSGNGDEQFF. Written as DNA, the CDR3 is TGTGCCAGCAGCAACATCGGATCTAGCGGGAATGGGGATGAGCAGTTCTTC.